This T cell receptor (beta chain) was captured by sequencing in a study of blood T cell repertoires in COVID-19. TCRdb's table, derived via immunoSEQ multiplex PCR, lists solely in-frame clones and lacks some. The sample records around 260,000 clones, roughly 90% being singletons. Seattle participants joined during active infection and were tracked over time. This clone was picked up one time. Trimming shortened V by 2 bases and J by 0 bases, and 23 bases separated the two germline ends. The CDR3 contains 19 residues. Germline values: CDR1 GTSNPN, CDR2 SVGIG (reference sequence). This TCR was recovered from a woman in her twenties or thirties with COVID-19, enrolled during active disease. This rearrangement joins TRBV30 to TRBJ1-3, with D possibly matching TRBD1 (5 bases). The sequenced sample consisted of peripheral blood. The CDR3, as DNA: TGTGCCTGGAGTCGAAGGACATCCAGCACCCTTGCCTCTGGAAACACCATATATTTT. It specifies CAWSRRTSSTLASGNTIYF.